Listed below are T cell receptor beta chains from one sample, sequenced in a study of metastatic and nonmetastatic thyroid tumors. TCRdb used MiXCR to call clones anew from the PCR reads. The sample has 20,000 to 25,000 clones, roughly an eighth seen once; the top ten hold roughly a quarter. The sample consisted of blood. The receptors stem from a female donor with papillary thyroid cancer or a benign thyroid nodule (not recorded which). Some clones in this sample may be carry-over from other donors' samples. Each CDR3 is given with its conserved first and last residue. Each record gives: V gene, clone size, J gene, D gene, CDR3 protein, CDR3 DNA. D genes are given only for firm matches. Expanded clones get a size class; other rows say once, few or many, or leave the size out.

TRBV4-2	many	TRBJ1-4	-	CASSQGGREYDEKLFF	TGTGCCAGCAGCCAAGGGGGCAGGGAGTATGATGAAAAACTGTTTTTT
TRBV15	-	TRBJ1-4	-	CATSRDLVQLYEGLFF	TGTGCCACCAGCAGAGATCTGGTACAGCTATATGAAGGACTGTTTTTT
TRBV19	many	TRBJ2-3	TRBD2	CASSAGSSGGRTQYF	TGTGCCAGTAGTGCGGGATCTAGCGGGGGGCGTACGCAGTATTTT
TRBV27	medium-sized	TRBJ1-3	-	CASSLSRVGTGNTIYF	TGTGCCAGCAGTTTAAGTCGAGTGGGAACTGGAAACACCATATATTTT
TRBV6-5	medium-sized	TRBJ2-2	-	CASSYRVTNTGELFF	TGTGCCAGCAGTTACCGGGTCACGAACACCGGGGAGCTGTTTTTT
TRBV19	many	TRBJ2-3	-	CASTPGGGFTDTQYF	TGTGCCAGTACCCCCGGCGGAGGCTTCACAGATACGCAGTATTTT
TRBV5-5	few	TRBJ2-5	-	CASSPGPTEPQETQYF	TGTGCCAGCAGCCCGGGACCGACAGAACCCCAAGAGACCCAGTACTTC
TRBV5-6	many	TRBJ1-2	-	CASSLVLSGEGYTF	TGTGCCAGCAGCCTCGTCCTATCGGGTGAAGGCTACACCTTC
TRBV4-1	many	TRBJ1-6	TRBD1	CASSLPGQGPNSPLHF	TGCGCCAGCAGCCTACCAGGACAGGGGCCCAATTCACCCCTCCACTTT
TRBV4-3	-	TRBJ2-7	-	CASSPRDGAYEQYF	TGCGCCAGCAGCCCACGGGACGGAGCTTACGAGCAGTACTTC
TRBV20-1	many	TRBJ1-2	-	CSVPVGGRGGYTF	TGCAGTGTTCCCGTCGGGGGGCGCGGTGGCTACACCTTC
TRBV4-2	many	TRBJ1-6	-	CASSQGWSPLHF	TGTGCCAGCAGCCAGGGATGGTCACCCCTCCACTTT
TRBV28	many	TRBJ2-1	-	CASSSLDYNEQFF	TGTGCCAGCAGTTCTCTAGACTACAATGAGCAGTTCTTC
TRBV11-2	many	TRBJ2-2	-	CASSLERTGELFF	TGTGCCAGCAGCTTAGAGCGGACCGGGGAGCTGTTTTTT
TRBV4-1	few	TRBJ1-4	-	CASSRRQETNEKLFF	TGCGCCAGCAGCCGACGACAGGAGACTAATGAAAAACTGTTTTTT
TRBV4-3	-	TRBJ2-7	-	CASSPGVFGSYEQYF	TGCGCCAGCAGCCCGGGGGTGTTTGGGTCCTACGAGCAGTACTTC
TRBV19	medium-sized	TRBJ1-5	-	CASSIGWDQPQHF	TGTGCCAGTAGTATAGGTTGGGATCAGCCCCAGCATTTT
TRBV7-2	many	TRBJ2-5	-	CASSLGKVETQYF	TGTGCCAGCAGCTTAGGGAAGGTGGAGACCCAGTACTTC
TRBV24-1	many	TRBJ2-3	TRBD2	CATSDTTSGDPTDTQYF	TGTGCCACCAGTGACACGACTAGCGGGGACCCCACAGATACGCAGTATTTT
TRBV24-1	few	TRBJ2-6	-	CATSYSGIFSGANVLTF	TGTGCCACCAGTTATTCGGGCATCTTTTCTGGGGCCAACGTCCTGACTTTC
TRBV5-1	many	TRBJ2-1	-	CASSFRLAASSYNEQFF	TGCGCCAGCAGCTTTAGGCTAGCTGCGAGCTCCTACAATGAGCAGTTCTTC
TRBV7-8	-	TRBJ1-6	-	CASSLGRTPIHF	TGTGCCAGCAGCTTAGGGAGGACACCCATCCACTTT
TRBV12-5	-	TRBJ2-1	-	CASGPGREQFF	TGTGCTAGTGGCCCGGGCAGGGAGCAGTTCTTC
TRBV5-1	many	TRBJ1-1	-	CASSLMTGAFF	TGCGCCAGCAGCTTAATGACGGGAGCTTTCTTT
TRBV12-3/TRBV12-4	-	TRBJ1-3	-	CASSLALSGNATYF	TGTGCCAGCAGTTTAGCGCTTTCTGGAAACGCCACATATTTT
TRBV4-1	many	TRBJ2-4	-	CASSQVGASRKAKNIQYF	TGCGCCAGCAGCCAAGTTGGGGCCTCGAGGAAGGCCAAAAACATTCAGTACTTC
TRBV6-1	medium-sized	TRBJ2-1	-	CATQLGGSSYNEQFF	TGTGCCACCCAGTTAGGAGGAAGCTCCTACAATGAGCAGTTCTTC
TRBV7-6	-	TRBJ2-3	TRBD2	CASSPTSGLTTDTQYF	TGTGCCAGCAGCCCCACTAGCGGGCTGACCACAGATACGCAGTATTTT
TRBV19	-	TRBJ2-2	TRBD1	CASCPARTGGNGELFF	TGTGCCAGTTGCCCCGCCCGGACAGGGGGCAACGGGGAGCTGTTTTTT